Listed here is a single T cell receptor beta chain. Its target is unknown. This sample stems from a study of Tregs in tolerant kidney transplant recipients. This table comes from immunoSEQ multiplex PCR, and its TCRdb copy is limited to in-frame clones, with some not included. This table holds about 94,000 clones, over 85% found once. Study results and limitations: Expanding Tregs on activated donor B cells appeared to best identify donor-specific TCRbeta clones. Biological reproducibility was not directly addressed in this study.

The sequencing here drew on CD4+ T cells from blood, taken before the transplant. The clonotype was recovered from a human donor who received a combined kidney and bone marrow transplant.

The CDR3 region has the DNA TGTGCCACGAAGGACAGGGGACAGGATGGCTACACCTTC. Translation: CATKDRGQDGYTF. This rearrangement joins TRBV10-3 to TRBJ1-2, with TRBD1 identical over 9 bases. The CDR3 covers 13 residues. Germline-derived CDR1 and CDR2 are ENHRY and SYGVKD. V lost 10 bases, J lost 6 bases, and 9 bases stayed unmatched.